This TCR beta chain stems from a study of T cell repertoires in cytomegalovirus infection. Study as a whole: Matching HLA type and CMV infection were both indicated by public TCR beta signatures. The study, taken as a whole, reports: CMV carriers having the relevant HLA were flagged by cumulative public TCR beta family frequency. HLA-C-restricted, CMV-specific TCR beta clonotypes were dominant ex vivo.

At least ten counts were recorded for this clonotype. Its antigen remains unknown. TCRdb redid the calling of the reads with MiXCR, one entry per CDR3 protein. The repertoire includes about 230,000 distinct CDR3 sequences, around 6.4% of them detected once, and about 6.5% sits in the top ten. V was clipped by 6 bases and J by 7 bases; unmatched bases: 7. This CDR3 has 15 amino acids. This receptor was identified in a human donor in good health (CMV status not recorded). Some clones in this sample may be carry-over from other donors' samples. Sequenced material: PBMCs. This sequence joins TRBV12-3 or TRBV12-4 and TRBJ2-5, with 14 bases that match TRBD2. The CDR3 DNA sequence: TGTGCCAGCAGAACGACTAGCGGGGGGGCCCGGACCCAGTACTTC. Translating gives CASRTTSGGARTQYF.